Sequencing of this TCR beta chain was carried out in a study of blood T cells in healthy people across ages. Study in general: About one barcoded beta molecule per two T cells was the capture yield of template switching.

This CDR3 is built from 15 residues. V was trimmed by 6 bases and J by 2 bases, leaving 11 bases between them. Notes on this clonotype: Its antigen is currently unknown.

Overall study results and limits: Lack of knowledge of donor CMV status possibly confounded expanded clonotype changes. A strong correlation between TCR beta diversity and naive T cell percentage was seen.

The authors ran a second PCR of about 6 to 11 cycles using a sample-barcoded 5' primer and a J-beta primer mix. Every cDNA molecule bore a tag from a template-switch adaptor containing 12 random nucleotides. TCRdb reanalysed the 5' RACE reads using MiXCR and keeps one entry per CDR3 protein. This table holds roughly 2 million distinct CDR3 sequences, roughly 52% found once. V and J are TRBV12-3 or TRBV12-4 and TRBJ2-6; D uncertain. This clonotype was sampled from a woman between 40 and 50 years old in good health. Sequences were obtained from blood. This CDR3 is CASRLSRAGANVLTF. The CDR3, as DNA: TGTGCCAGCAGGTTATCACGGGCTGGGGCCAACGTCCTGACTTTC.